This paragraph reports one T cell receptor (beta chain). The antigen is undetermined. The data originate from a study of cytomegalovirus exposure and HLA in healthy donors. Broader study findings: According to reports, the classifier identified cytomegalovirus status with high specificity and sensitivity.

This CDR3 comprises 17 residues. With 3 bases clipped from V and 8 bases from J, the junction kept 16 bases outside the gene matches. Germline loops: CDR1 LNHDA, CDR2 SQIVND (reference sequence). The PCR contained 60 Vbeta and 13 Jbeta primers. Profiling relied on immunoSEQ multiplex PCR, and the TCRdb table lists in-frame clones only, not all of them. The table for this sample gives around 200,000 clones. This receptor was obtained from a young woman in good health and CMV-seropositive. Sequencing was performed on PBMCs. V usage is TRBV19 and J usage is TRBJ1-2, with 9 bases matching TRBD1. The CDR3 region has the DNA TGTGCCAGTAGTATTATTTGGACAGGGGAACGGCCGCACGGCTACACCTTC. This codes for CASSIIWTGERPHGYTF. Complete variable domain (other parts from reference TRBV19 and TRBJ1-2): DGGITQSPKYLFRKEGQNVTLSCEQNLNHDAMYWYRQDPGQGLRLIYYSQIVNDFQKGDIAEGYSVSREKKESFPLTVTSAQKNPTAFYLCASSIIWTGERPHGYTFGSGTRLTVV.